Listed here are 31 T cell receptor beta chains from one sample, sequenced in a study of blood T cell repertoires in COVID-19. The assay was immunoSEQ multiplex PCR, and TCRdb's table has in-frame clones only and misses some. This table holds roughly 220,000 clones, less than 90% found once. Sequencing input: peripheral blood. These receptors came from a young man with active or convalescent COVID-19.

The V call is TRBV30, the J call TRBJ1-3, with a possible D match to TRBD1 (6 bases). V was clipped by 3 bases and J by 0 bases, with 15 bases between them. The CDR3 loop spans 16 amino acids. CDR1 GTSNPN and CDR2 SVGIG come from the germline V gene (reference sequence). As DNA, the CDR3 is TGTGCCTGGAGAACCCCCGGACAGAGCTCTGGAAACACCATATATTTT. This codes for CAWRTPGQSSGNTIYF.

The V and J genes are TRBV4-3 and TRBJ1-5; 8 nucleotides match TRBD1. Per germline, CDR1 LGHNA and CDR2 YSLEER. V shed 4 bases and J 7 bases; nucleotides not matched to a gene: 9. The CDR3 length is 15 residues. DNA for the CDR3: TGCGCCAGCAGCCGCGACGCGGGACAGGAGCAGCCCCAGCATTTT. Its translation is CASSRDAGQEQPQHF.

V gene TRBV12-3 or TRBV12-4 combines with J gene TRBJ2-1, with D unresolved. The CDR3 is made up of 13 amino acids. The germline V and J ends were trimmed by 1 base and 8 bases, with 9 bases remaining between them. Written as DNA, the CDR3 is TGTGCCAGCAGTTTAGGTCAGGTCTATGAGCAGTTCTTC. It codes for CASSLGQVYEQFF.

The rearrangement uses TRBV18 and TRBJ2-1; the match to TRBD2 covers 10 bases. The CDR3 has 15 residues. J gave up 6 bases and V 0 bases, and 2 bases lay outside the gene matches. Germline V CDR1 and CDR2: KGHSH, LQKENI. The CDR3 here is CASSPPGLALNEQFF. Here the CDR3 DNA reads TGTGCCAGCTCACCACCGGGACTAGCGCTCAATGAGCAGTTCTTC.

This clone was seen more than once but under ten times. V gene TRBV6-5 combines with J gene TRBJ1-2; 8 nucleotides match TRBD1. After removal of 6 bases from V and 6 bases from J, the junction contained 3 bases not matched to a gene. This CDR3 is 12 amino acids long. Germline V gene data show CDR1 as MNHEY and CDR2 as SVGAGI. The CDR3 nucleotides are TGTGCCAGCAGCTCGACAGGGGATGGCTACACCTTC. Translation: CASSSTGDGYTF.

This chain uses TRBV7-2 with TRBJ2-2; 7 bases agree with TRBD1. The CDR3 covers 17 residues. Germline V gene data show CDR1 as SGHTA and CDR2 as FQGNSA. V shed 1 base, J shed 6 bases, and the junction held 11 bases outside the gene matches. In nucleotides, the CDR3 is TGTGCCAGCAGCTTAGGGGGACAGAGAATAAGGGCCGGGGAGCTGTTTTTT. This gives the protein CASSLGGQRIRAGELFF.

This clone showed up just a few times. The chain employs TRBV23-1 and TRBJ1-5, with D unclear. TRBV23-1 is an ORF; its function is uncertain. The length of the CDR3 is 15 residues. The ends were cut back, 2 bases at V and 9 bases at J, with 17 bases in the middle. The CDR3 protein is CASSQGLWGEPPQHF. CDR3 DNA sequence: TGCGCCAGCAGTCAAGGGTTGTGGGGAGAACCGCCCCAGCATTTT.

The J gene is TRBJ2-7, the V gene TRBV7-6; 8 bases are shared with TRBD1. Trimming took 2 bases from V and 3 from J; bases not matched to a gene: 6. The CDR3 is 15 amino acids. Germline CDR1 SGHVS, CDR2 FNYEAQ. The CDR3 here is CASSLHLGTGYEQYF. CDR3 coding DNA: TGTGCCAGCAGCTTACACCTCGGGACAGGCTACGAGCAGTACTTC. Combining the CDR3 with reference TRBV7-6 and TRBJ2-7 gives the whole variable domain GAGVSQSPRYKVTKRGQDVALRCDPISGHVSLYWYRQALGQGPEFLTYFNYEAQQDKSGLPNDRFSAERPEGSISTLTIQRTEQRDSAMYRCASSLHLGTGYEQYFGPGTRLTVT.

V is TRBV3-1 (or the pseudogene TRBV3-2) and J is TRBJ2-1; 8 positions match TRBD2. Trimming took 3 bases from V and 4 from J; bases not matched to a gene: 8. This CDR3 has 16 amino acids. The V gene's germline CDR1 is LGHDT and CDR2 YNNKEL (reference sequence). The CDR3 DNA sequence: TGTGCCAGCAGCCAGGGACTAGGGGACATTTACAATGAGCAGTTCTTC. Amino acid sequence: CASSQGLGDIYNEQFF.

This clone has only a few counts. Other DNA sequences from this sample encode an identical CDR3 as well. CDR3 in amino acids: CASSPRGNTEAFF. CDR3 DNA: TGTGCCAGCTCACCCCGGGGTAACACTGAAGCTTTCTTT. The V gene is TRBV18, the J gene TRBJ1-1; D gene uncertain. The CDR3 is made up of 13 amino acids. From germline, CDR1 is KGHSH and CDR2 LQKENI. Trimming took off 3 bases at V and 2 bases at J, with 7 bases between the two ends. The whole variable domain, remainder taken from reference TRBV18 and TRBJ1-1, is NAGVMQNPRHLVRRRGQEARLRCSPMKGHSHVYWYRQLPEEGLKFMVYLQKENIIDESGMPKERFSAEFPKEGPSILRIQQVVRGDSAAYFCASSPRGNTEAFFGQGTRLTVV.

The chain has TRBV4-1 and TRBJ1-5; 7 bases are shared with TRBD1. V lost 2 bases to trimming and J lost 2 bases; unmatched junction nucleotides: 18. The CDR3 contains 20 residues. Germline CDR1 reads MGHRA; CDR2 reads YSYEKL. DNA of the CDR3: TGCGCCAGCAGCCAATTCCGGCCTGGGGACAGACTTCTGGGCAATCAGCCCCAGCATTTT. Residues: CASSQFRPGDRLLGNQPQHF.

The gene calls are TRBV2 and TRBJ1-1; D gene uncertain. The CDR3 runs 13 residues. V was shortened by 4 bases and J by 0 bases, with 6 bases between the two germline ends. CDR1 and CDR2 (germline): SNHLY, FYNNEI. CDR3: CASSGQVNTEAFF. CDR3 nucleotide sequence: TGTGCCAGCAGTGGTCAGGTGAACACTGAAGCTTTCTTT.

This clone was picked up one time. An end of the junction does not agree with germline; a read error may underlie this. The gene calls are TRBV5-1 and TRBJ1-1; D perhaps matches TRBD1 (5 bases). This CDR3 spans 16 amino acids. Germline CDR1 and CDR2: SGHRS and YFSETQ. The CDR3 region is CARSLAGPGGDTEAFF. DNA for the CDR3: TGCGCCCGCAGCCTCGCCGGGCCTGGGGGGGACACTGAAGCTTTCTTT.

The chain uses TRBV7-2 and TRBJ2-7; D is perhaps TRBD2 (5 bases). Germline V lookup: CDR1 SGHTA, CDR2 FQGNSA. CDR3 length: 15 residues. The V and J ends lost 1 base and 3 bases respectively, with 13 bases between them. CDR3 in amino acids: CASSLEGGPYYEQYF. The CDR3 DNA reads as TGTGCCAGCAGCTTAGAAGGCGGGCCCTACTACGAGCAGTACTTC.

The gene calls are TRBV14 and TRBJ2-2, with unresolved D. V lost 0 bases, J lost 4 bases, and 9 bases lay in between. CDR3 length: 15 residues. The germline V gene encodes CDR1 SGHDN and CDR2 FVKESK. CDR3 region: CASSQDPRVTGELFF. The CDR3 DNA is TGTGCCAGCAGCCAAGATCCCCGAGTCACCGGGGAGCTGTTTTTT.

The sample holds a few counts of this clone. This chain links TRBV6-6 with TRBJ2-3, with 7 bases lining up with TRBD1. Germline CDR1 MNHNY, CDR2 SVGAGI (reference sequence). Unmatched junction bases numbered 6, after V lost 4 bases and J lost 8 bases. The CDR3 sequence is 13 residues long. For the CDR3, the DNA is TGTGCCAGCAGTTCCGGGACAGCTCGTACGCAGTATTTT. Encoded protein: CASSSGTARTQYF.

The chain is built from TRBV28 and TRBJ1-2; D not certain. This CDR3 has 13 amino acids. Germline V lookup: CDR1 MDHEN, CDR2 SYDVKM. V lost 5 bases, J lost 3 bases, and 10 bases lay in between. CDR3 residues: CASSQLLDYGYTF. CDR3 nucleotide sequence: TGTGCCAGCAGTCAGCTGCTAGACTATGGCTACACCTTC.

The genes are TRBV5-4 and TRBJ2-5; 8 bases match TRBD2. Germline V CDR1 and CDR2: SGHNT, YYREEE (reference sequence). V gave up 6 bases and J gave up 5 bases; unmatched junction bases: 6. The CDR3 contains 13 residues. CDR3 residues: CASTPGGRETQYF. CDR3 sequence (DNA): TGTGCCAGCACCCCGGGGGGGCGTGAGACCCAGTACTTC.

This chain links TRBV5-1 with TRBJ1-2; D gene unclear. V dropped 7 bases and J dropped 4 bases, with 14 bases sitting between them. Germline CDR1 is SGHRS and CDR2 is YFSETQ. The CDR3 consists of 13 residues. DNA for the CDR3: TGCGCCAGCGGGGAGTCTGGAGTCTATGGCTACACCTTC. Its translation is CASGESGVYGYTF.

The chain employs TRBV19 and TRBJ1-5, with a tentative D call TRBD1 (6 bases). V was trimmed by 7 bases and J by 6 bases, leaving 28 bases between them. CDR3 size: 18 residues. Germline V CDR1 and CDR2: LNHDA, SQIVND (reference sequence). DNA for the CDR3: TGTGCCAGTACCCCCTGGGGGCCGGGCCGGGACAACAGTCAGCCCCAGCATTTT. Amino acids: CASTPWGPGRDNSQPQHF.

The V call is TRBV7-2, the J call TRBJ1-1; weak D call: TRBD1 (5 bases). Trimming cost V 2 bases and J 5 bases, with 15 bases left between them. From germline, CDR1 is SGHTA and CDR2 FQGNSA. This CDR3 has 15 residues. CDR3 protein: CASSLWGPGVTEAFF. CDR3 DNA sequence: TGTGCCAGCAGCTTATGGGGCCCTGGCGTAACTGAAGCTTTCTTT.

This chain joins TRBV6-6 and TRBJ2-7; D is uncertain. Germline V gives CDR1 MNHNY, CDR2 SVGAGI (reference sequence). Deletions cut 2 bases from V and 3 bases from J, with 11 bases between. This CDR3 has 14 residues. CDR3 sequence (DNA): TGTGCCAGCAGTTACGGAACAGACCTCTACGAGCAGTACTTC. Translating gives CASSYGTDLYEQYF.

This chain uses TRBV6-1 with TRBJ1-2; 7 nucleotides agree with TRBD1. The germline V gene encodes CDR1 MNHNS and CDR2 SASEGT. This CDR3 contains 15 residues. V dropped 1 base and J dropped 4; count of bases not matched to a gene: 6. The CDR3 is CASSEEQGPPYGYTF. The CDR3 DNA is TGTGCCAGCAGTGAAGAACAGGGGCCGCCCTATGGCTACACCTTC.

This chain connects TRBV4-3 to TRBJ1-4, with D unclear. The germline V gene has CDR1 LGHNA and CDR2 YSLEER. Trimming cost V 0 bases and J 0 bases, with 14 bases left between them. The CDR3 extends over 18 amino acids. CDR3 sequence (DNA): TGCGCCAGCAGCCAAGACCTCCAATTAGTAGCAACTAATGAAAAACTGTTTTTT. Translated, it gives CASSQDLQLVATNEKLFF.

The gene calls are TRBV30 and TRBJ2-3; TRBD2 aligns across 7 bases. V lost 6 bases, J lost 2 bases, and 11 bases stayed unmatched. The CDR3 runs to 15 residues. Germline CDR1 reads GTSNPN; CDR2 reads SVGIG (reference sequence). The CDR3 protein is CACVTGTKITDTQYF. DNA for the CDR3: TGTGCCTGCGTTACCGGGACTAAGATCACAGATACGCAGTATTTT.

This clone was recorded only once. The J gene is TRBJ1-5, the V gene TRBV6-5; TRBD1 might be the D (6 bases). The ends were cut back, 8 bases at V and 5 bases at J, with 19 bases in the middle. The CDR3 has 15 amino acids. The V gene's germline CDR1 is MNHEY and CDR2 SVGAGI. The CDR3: CASARGGQSYQPQHF. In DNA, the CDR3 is TGTGCCAGCGCCCGGGGGGGACAAAGCTATCAGCCCCAGCATTTT.

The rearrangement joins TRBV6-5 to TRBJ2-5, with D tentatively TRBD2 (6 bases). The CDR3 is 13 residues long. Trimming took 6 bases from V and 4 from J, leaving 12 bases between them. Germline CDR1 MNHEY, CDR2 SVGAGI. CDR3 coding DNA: TGTGCCAGCAGGTTCGGAGGGAGAGAGACCCAGTACTTC. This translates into CASRFGGRETQYF.

The CDR3 protein is CASSLSPPGTGFLEQYF. CDR3 sequence (DNA): TGTGCCAGCTCACTTTCCCCACCCGGGACAGGGTTCCTTGAGCAGTACTTC. This chain links TRBV18 with TRBJ2-7; 9 bases fit TRBD1. V shed 4 bases and J 7 bases; nucleotides not matched to a gene: 17. The CDR3 is made up of 17 amino acids. CDR1 KGHSH and CDR2 LQKENI come from the germline V gene.

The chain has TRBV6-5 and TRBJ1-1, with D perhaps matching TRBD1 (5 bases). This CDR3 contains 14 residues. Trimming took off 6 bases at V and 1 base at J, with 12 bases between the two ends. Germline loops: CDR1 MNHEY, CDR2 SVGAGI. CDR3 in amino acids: CASRPGGRNTEAFF. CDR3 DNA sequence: TGTGCCAGCAGGCCGGGGGGAAGGAACACTGAAGCTTTCTTT.

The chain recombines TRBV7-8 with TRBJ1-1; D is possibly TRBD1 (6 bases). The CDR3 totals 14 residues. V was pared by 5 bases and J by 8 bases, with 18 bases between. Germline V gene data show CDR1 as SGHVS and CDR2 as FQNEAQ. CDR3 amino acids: CASSGTQVWGEAFF. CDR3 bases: TGTGCCAGCAGCGGGACACAGGTGTGGGGGGAAGCTTTCTTT.

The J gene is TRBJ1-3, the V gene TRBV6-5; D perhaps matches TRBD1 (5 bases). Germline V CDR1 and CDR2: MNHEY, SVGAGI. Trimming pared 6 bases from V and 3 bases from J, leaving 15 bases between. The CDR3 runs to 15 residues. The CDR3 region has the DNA TGTGCCAGCAGACAGAACAGGCGAGATGGAAACACCATATATTTT. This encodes CASRQNRRDGNTIYF.